Described below is a single T cell receptor beta chain sequence and its context. Profiling relied on immunoSEQ multiplex PCR, and the TCRdb table lists in-frame clones only, not all of them. The table has about 70,000 clones, roughly 89% seen once; the top ten hold 0.41%. This sample was taken from a study of technical replicates of blood from four donors. J gave up 9 bases and V 8 bases, and 9 bases lay outside the gene matches. The germline gives CDR1 MNHEY, CDR2 SVGAGI. The CDR3 spans 15 residues. The chain has TRBV6-5 and TRBJ2-1; TRBD2 aligns across 14 bases. Sequencing was done on a sample of T cells isolated from PBMCs. The sequence came from a human donor in good health. The CDR3 spells CASGAGTSGSTEQFF. The DNA of the CDR3 is TGTGCCAGCGGGGCCGGGACTAGCGGGAGTACTGAGCAGTTCTTC.